This T cell receptor beta chain was observed in a study of T-cell reconstitution after alpha-beta-depleted transplantation in children. The V end lost 3 bases, the J end lost 0 bases, and 9 bases lay between the germline ends. CDR3 size: 14 residues. The TCRbeta library incorporated unique molecular identifiers. MiXCR, applied by TCRdb to the PCR reads, yields one record per CDR3 protein. The table shows some 600,000 distinct CDR3 sequences, with 16% occurring only once. This clonotype has a count of ten or more. The sample was PBMCs from the stem cell graft donor, taken from the stem cell graft. This TCR was recovered from a human donor who donated a stem cell graft to a child with acute myeloid leukemia. The V gene is TRBV12-3 or TRBV12-4, the J gene TRBJ2-7, with TRBD2 as a possible D gene (5 bases). CDR3 region: CASSFGRDSYEQYF. CDR3 sequence (DNA): TGTGCCAGCAGTTTTGGCCGGGACTCCTACGAGCAGTACTTC.